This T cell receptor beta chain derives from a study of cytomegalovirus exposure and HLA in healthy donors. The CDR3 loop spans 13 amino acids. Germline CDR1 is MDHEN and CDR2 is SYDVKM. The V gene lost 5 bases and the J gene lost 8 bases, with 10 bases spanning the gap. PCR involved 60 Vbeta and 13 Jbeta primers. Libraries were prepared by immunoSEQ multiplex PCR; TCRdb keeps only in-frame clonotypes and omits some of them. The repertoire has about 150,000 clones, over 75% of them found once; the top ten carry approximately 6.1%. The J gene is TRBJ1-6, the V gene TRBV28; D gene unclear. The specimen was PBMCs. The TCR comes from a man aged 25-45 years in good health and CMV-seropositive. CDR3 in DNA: TGTGCCAGCAGTCTAGTGAGGTATTCACCCCTCCACTTT. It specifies CASSLVRYSPLHF.